The 30 T cell receptor beta chains in this list originate from one sample, sequenced in a study of beta chain features in type 1 diabetes. All of the isolated RNA was reverse transcribed, so expressed TCRB transcripts were sequenced. The table came from immunoSEQ multiplex PCR; TCRdb's copy has only in-frame clones and leaves some out. The sample includes under 300,000 clones, about 26% of them seen just once. The sample was central memory CD4+ T cells from blood. The source of these receptors is a man aged 25-45 years in good health.

This clone appeared many times. This chain connects TRBV15 to TRBJ1-5, with D tentatively TRBD1 (6 bases). Germline-derived CDR1 and CDR2 are LNHNV and YYDKDF (reference sequence). The V end was cut by 0 bases, the J end by 5 bases, with 14 bases between. CDR3 size: 16 residues. The CDR3 is CATSREGAGNHQPQHF. Written as DNA, the CDR3 is TGTGCCACCAGCAGAGAGGGGGCGGGAAACCATCAGCCCCAGCATTTT.

This clone was detected only a few times. This chain joins TRBV2 and TRBJ1-1, with unresolved D. Deletions cut 0 bases from V and 3 bases from J, with 5 bases between. CDR3 length: 13 amino acids. Per germline, CDR1 SNHLY and CDR2 FYNNEI. CDR3 sequence reads: CASSEAGYTEAFF. As DNA, the CDR3 is TGTGCCAGCAGTGAAGCGGGGTACACTGAAGCTTTCTTT.

This rearrangement joins TRBV9 to TRBJ2-3; 9 bases align to TRBD1. V trimming: 0 bases; J trimming: 2 bases; junction bases outside the gene matches: 7. Per the germline V gene, CDR1 is SGDLS and CDR2 is YYNGEE. The length of the CDR3 is 17 residues. The CDR3 protein is CASSVVGRTGATDTQYF. The CDR3, as DNA: TGTGCCAGCAGCGTAGTCGGGAGGACAGGGGCCACAGATACGCAGTATTTT.

The rearrangement joins TRBV7-9 to TRBJ1-5; no clear D. The CDR3 runs to 14 residues. Trimming shortened V by 1 base and J by 3 bases, and 7 bases separated the two germline ends. CDR1 is SEHNR, CDR2 FQNEAQ, per germline (reference sequence). The CDR3 DNA is TGTGCCAGCAGCTTAGGGCAGAACAATCAGCCCCAGCATTTT. Translated: CASSLGQNNQPQHF.

The J gene is TRBJ2-3, the V gene TRBV5-8; D uncertain. Looked up from germline, CDR1 is SGHTS and CDR2 is YDEGEE. V was trimmed by 6 bases and J by 4 bases, leaving 15 bases between them. This CDR3 contains 14 residues. The CDR3 coding sequence is TGTGCCAGCATCCTATTCGGGTTTTCAGATACGCAGTATTTT. Encoded protein: CASILFGFSDTQYF.

About this clone: Other DNA sequences in the same sample also yield this CDR3. In nucleotides, the CDR3 is TGTGCCAGCAGCTTAGCGGGGACCTACAATGAGCAGTTCTTC. Translating it yields CASSLAGTYNEQFF. J is TRBJ2-1 and V is TRBV7-2; the D is unclear. Between the trimmed V and J ends, which lost 0 bases and 2 bases, there was a span of 5 bases. Germline V lookup: CDR1 SGHTA, CDR2 FQGNSA. There are 14 residues in the CDR3. The entire variable domain, with the rest obtained from reference TRBV7-2 and TRBJ2-1, is as follows: GAGVSQSPSNKVTEKGKDVELRCDPISGHTALYWYRQSLGQGLEFLIYFQGNSAPDKSGLPSDRFSAERTGGSVSTLTIQRTQQEDSAVYLCASSLAGTYNEQFFGPGTRLTVL.

The chain is built from TRBV7-2 and TRBJ2-5; TRBD1 or TRBD2 may be the D gene (6 bases each). V was trimmed by 1 base and J by 1 base, leaving 10 bases between them. The CDR3 is made up of 15 amino acids. Germline V gene sequence: CDR1 SGHTA, CDR2 FQGNSA. CDR3 residues: CASSLVGGVQETQYF. CDR3 nucleotide sequence: TGTGCCAGCAGCTTAGTCGGGGGCGTCCAAGAGACCCAGTACTTC.

The chain carries TRBV6-6 and TRBJ2-5, with D perhaps TRBD1 (5 bases). Trimming took off 2 bases at V and 4 bases at J, with 11 bases between the two ends. Looked up from germline, CDR1 is MNHNY and CDR2 is SVGAGI (reference sequence). The CDR3 consists of 14 residues. The CDR3 loop reads CASSYGSGLETQYF. The CDR3 nucleotides are TGTGCCAGCAGTTACGGTTCAGGGTTAGAGACCCAGTACTTC.

As for this clone: Distinct nucleotide sequences in the sample also encode this CDR3. The gene calls are TRBV7-9 and TRBJ2-5, with 8 nucleotides matching TRBD2. CDR1 and CDR2 from the germline V gene are SEHNR and FQNEAQ (reference sequence). V gave up 4 bases and J gave up 5 bases; unmatched junction bases: 9. This CDR3 spans 15 amino acids. CDR3 in DNA: TGTGCCAGCAGCTCCCGTGGTAGCGGGGAGGAGACCCAGTACTTC. This codes for CASSSRGSGEETQYF.

This clone was recorded a few times. V and J are TRBV5-1 and TRBJ1-1; D unresolved. This CDR3 has 15 residues. Looked up from germline, CDR1 is SGHRS and CDR2 is YFSETQ. With 4 bases removed from V and 1 base from J, the gap between germline ends came to 14 bases. In DNA, the CDR3 is TGCGCCAGCAGCCCGCTGGGGAGGACGAACACTGAAGCTTTCTTT. Protein product: CASSPLGRTNTEAFF.

This clone turned up a few times. The chain is built from TRBV4-2 and TRBJ1-6; no firm D call. This CDR3 comprises 14 residues. Between the trimmed V and J ends, which lost 1 base and 8 bases, there was a span of 9 bases. Germline lookup yields CDR1 LGHNA and CDR2 YNFKEQ. CDR3 sequence: CASSQGPSDSPLHF. The CDR3, as DNA: TGTGCCAGCAGCCAAGGTCCTAGTGATTCACCCCTCCACTTT.

A note on this clone: The junction shows a germline mismatch at one end, possibly a read error. The rearrangement uses TRBV7-2 and TRBJ2-5; 10 bases match TRBD2. The CDR3 totals 14 residues. From germline, CDR1 is SGHTA and CDR2 FQGNSA. The CDR3 nucleotides read TGTGCCAGCAGCCTAGCGGGAGCTCAAGAGACCCAGTACTTC. It yields the protein CASSLAGAQETQYF.

This clone was recorded at least ten times. This sequence joins TRBV7-2 and TRBJ2-1; D ambiguous. CDR3 size: 10 residues. CDR1 and CDR2 (germline): SGHTA, FQGNSA. Trimming pared 3 bases from V and 10 bases from J, leaving 4 bases between. The CDR3 loop is CASSFKEQFF. The CDR3 DNA reads as TGTGCCAGCAGCTTCAAGGAGCAGTTCTTC. The variable domain in full, with the rest retrieved from reference TRBV7-2 and TRBJ2-1, is GAGVSQSPSNKVTEKGKDVELRCDPISGHTALYWYRQSLGQGLEFLIYFQGNSAPDKSGLPSDRFSAERTGGSVSTLTIQRTQQEDSAVYLCASSFKEQFFGPGTRLTVL.

The V and J genes are TRBV30 and TRBJ1-1; D perhaps matches TRBD1 (5 bases). With 3 bases removed from V and 4 bases from J, the gap between germline ends came to 9 bases. The CDR3 spans 12 residues. CDR1 and CDR2 (germline): GTSNPN, SVGIG (reference sequence). CDR3 region: CAWRRRGTEAFF. For the CDR3, the DNA is TGTGCCTGGAGACGGAGGGGCACTGAAGCTTTCTTT.

The chain joins TRBV5-4 to TRBJ2-1, with 7 bases aligning to TRBD1. The V gene's germline CDR1 is SGHNT and CDR2 YYREEE (reference sequence). V lost 4 bases to trimming and J lost 4 bases; unmatched junction nucleotides: 17. The CDR3 runs to 18 residues. The CDR3 region has the DNA TGTGCCAGCAGCCCTCTGACCCCGGGACAGTCAAAGTACAATGAGCAGTTCTTC. This translates into CASSPLTPGQSKYNEQFF.

This rearrangement joins TRBV15 to TRBJ2-1; D may be TRBD2 (5 bases). The CDR3 is made up of 17 amino acids. Germline V gene data show CDR1 as LNHNV and CDR2 as YYDKDF (reference sequence). Trimming shortened V by 0 bases and J by 4 bases, and 16 bases separated the two germline ends. The CDR3 sequence is CATSREPPSITYNEQFF. The CDR3 DNA follows: TGTGCCACCAGCAGAGAGCCACCTAGCATAACATACAATGAGCAGTTCTTC.

The chain uses TRBV12-5 and TRBJ2-7, with D unresolved. The CDR3 covers 14 residues. The V end lost 1 base, the J end lost 0 bases, and 7 bases lay between the germline ends. Germline CDR1 and CDR2: LGHNT and FRNRAP. Here the CDR3 reads CASGLEGFSYEQYF. CDR3 coding DNA: TGTGCTAGTGGTTTGGAAGGGTTCTCCTACGAGCAGTACTTC.

This clone showed up just a few times. This chain uses TRBV2 with TRBJ2-4, with D hard to call. The V gene lost 7 bases and the J gene lost 5 bases, with 6 bases spanning the gap. This CDR3 is 11 amino acids long. The V gene's germline CDR1 is SNHLY and CDR2 FYNNEI. Here the CDR3 DNA reads TGTGCCAGCAAGACCGAAAACATTCAGTACTTC. This gives the protein CASKTENIQYF.

The chain is built from TRBV7-2 and TRBJ1-2, with a weak D call TRBD1 (6 bases). Between the trimmed V and J ends, which lost 0 bases and 1 base, there was a span of 9 bases. Germline V gene sequence: CDR1 SGHTA, CDR2 FQGNSA. The CDR3 extends over 15 amino acids. The DNA for the CDR3 is TGTGCCAGCAGCTTAGCCGGGACACTTAACTATGGCTACACCTTC. It codes for CASSLAGTLNYGYTF.

The chain combines TRBV15 with TRBJ2-1; D not certain. Trimming left V 0 bases short and J 5 bases short, with 8 bases between. The germline V gene has CDR1 LNHNV and CDR2 YYDKDF (reference sequence). This CDR3 has 14 amino acids. The CDR3 bases are TGTGCCACCAGCAGAGATACCCAAAACAATGAGCAGTTCTTC. It codes for CATSRDTQNNEQFF.

The rearrangement links TRBV2 to TRBJ2-2, with D maybe TRBD2 (5 bases). The V gene's germline CDR1 is SNHLY and CDR2 FYNNEI. This CDR3 contains 17 residues. Trimming left V 2 bases short and J 7 bases short, with 20 bases between. The CDR3 loop reads CASSESLAMEKVGELFF. In DNA form, the CDR3 reads TGTGCCAGCAGTGAAAGCTTAGCGATGGAAAAGGTCGGGGAGCTGTTTTTT. Combining the CDR3 with reference TRBV2 and TRBJ2-2 gives the whole variable domain EPEVTQTPSHQVTQMGQEVILRCVPISNHLYFYWYRQILGQKVEFLVSFYNNEISEKSEIFDDQFSVERPDGSNFTLKIRSTKLEDSAMYFCASSESLAMEKVGELFFGEGSRLTVL.

The gene calls are TRBV29-1 and TRBJ2-5, with TRBD2 matching over 11 bases. Losses at the gene ends were 1 base for V and 6 bases for J; bases not matched to a gene: 7. CDR1 and CDR2 from the germline V gene are SQVTM and ANQGSEA. This CDR3 is built from 15 residues. As DNA, the CDR3 is TGCAGCGTTGAAGGAACTAGCGGGAGTAGACAGACCCAGTACTTC. It translates to CSVEGTSGSRQTQYF. The full variable domain, its missing parts supplied by reference TRBV29-1 and TRBJ2-5, is SAVISQKPSRDICQRGTSLTIQCQVDSQVTMMFWYRQQPGQSLTLIATANQGSEATYESGFVIDKFPISRPNLTFSTLTVSNMSPEDSSIYLCSVEGTSGSRQTQYFGPGTRLLVL.

This clone was picked up one time. The chain is built from TRBV29-1 and TRBJ2-5; D remains unclear. The better agreement between TRBJ2-7 and the DNA end casts doubt on the J call. The CDR3 contains 13 residues. CDR1 SQVTM and CDR2 ANQGSEA come from the germline V gene. In DNA, the CDR3 is TGCAGCGTTAGTCTTGGCCGCTCCTACGAGCAGTACTTC. Translation: CSVSLGRSYEQYF.

Here the CDR3 reads CASKATGEYEQYF. The CDR3 coding sequence is TGCGCCAGCAAAGCAACGGGGGAGTACGAGCAGTACTTC. The rearrangement links TRBV4-1 to TRBJ2-7; a weak D match, TRBD2 (6 bases). The V end was cut by 7 bases, the J end by 4 bases, with 14 bases between. CDR1 MGHRA and CDR2 YSYEKL come from the germline V gene. This CDR3 is built from 13 residues.

This clone has only a few counts. The chain has TRBV5-1 and TRBJ2-3; TRBD2 might be the D (5 bases). Germline-derived CDR1 and CDR2 are SGHRS and YFSETQ. This CDR3 region has 15 residues. The germline V and J ends were trimmed by 5 bases and 0 bases, with 13 bases remaining between them. The CDR3 DNA reads TGCGCCAGCAGACCGACTACCACTAGCACAGATACGCAGTATTTT. It yields the protein CASRPTTTSTDTQYF.

This clone was seen at least ten times. The chain links TRBV9 to TRBJ2-3; D assignment may be TRBD1 or TRBD2 (5 bases each). This CDR3 contains 14 residues. Germline-derived CDR1 and CDR2 are SGDLS and YYNGEE. The V and J ends lost 4 bases and 5 bases respectively, with 14 bases between them. This CDR3 is CASSPGAGLDTQYF. CDR3 coding DNA: TGTGCCAGCAGCCCCGGGGCTGGCCTAGATACGCAGTATTTT.

The V and J genes are TRBV9 and TRBJ2-5; D not resolved. Germline assignment: CDR1 SGDLS and CDR2 YYNGEE. The CDR3 sequence is 12 residues long. V was pared by 0 bases and J by 4 bases, with 4 bases between. The CDR3 spells CASSVEGETQYF. The CDR3 region has the DNA TGTGCCAGCAGCGTAGAGGGAGAGACCCAGTACTTC.

The V gene is TRBV5-4, the J gene TRBJ2-1; D gene unclear. The germline V gene encodes CDR1 SGHNT and CDR2 YYREEE (reference sequence). This CDR3 has 14 residues. V was clipped by 2 bases and J by 7 bases, with 13 bases between them. CDR3 in amino acids: CASSLTITKNEQFF. The CDR3, as DNA: TGTGCCAGCAGCTTAACGATAACCAAGAATGAGCAGTTCTTC. The variable domain in full, completed from reference TRBV5-4 and TRBJ2-1, reads ETGVTQSPTHLIKTRGQQVTLRCSSQSGHNTVSWYQQALGQGPQFIFQYYREEENGRGNFPPRFSGLQFPNYSSELNVNALELDDSALYLCASSLTITKNEQFFGPGTRLTVL.

The chain recombines TRBV6-5 with TRBJ2-3; D gene unclear. CDR3 length: 14 residues. Per germline, CDR1 MNHEY and CDR2 SVGAGI. The V and J ends lost 7 bases and 0 bases respectively, with 11 bases between them. The CDR3 region has the DNA TGTGCCAGCAAGGAAGGATTTAGCACAGATACGCAGTATTTT. Translation: CASKEGFSTDTQYF.

The V gene is TRBV27, the J gene TRBJ1-5, with D possibly matching TRBD1 (6 bases). The V gene lost 2 bases and the J gene lost 5 bases, with 13 bases spanning the gap. The germline V gene has CDR1 MNHEY and CDR2 SMNVEV (reference sequence). The CDR3 is made up of 15 amino acids. CDR3 loop: CASSLKSTGYQPQHF. CDR3 DNA: TGTGCCAGCAGTTTAAAGAGTACAGGGTATCAGCCCCAGCATTTT.